This TCR beta chain was documented in a study of cytomegalovirus exposure and HLA in healthy donors. Overall study context: The study's early data release held roughly 90 million unique TCRs from HLA-typed donors. Of all 360 or so donors who were genotyped, about 80% belonged to the Caucasian-associated ancestry cluster.

PCR was performed using 60 Vbeta and 13 Jbeta primers. This table comes from immunoSEQ multiplex PCR, and its TCRdb copy is limited to in-frame clones, with some not included. There are about 150,000 clones in the sample; about four fifths occur only once, and approximately 2.6% lies in the top ten. Germline-derived CDR1 and CDR2 are SGHRS and YFSETQ. There are 15 residues in the CDR3. V trimming: 0 bases; J trimming: 3 bases; junction bases outside the gene matches: 5. The donors comprised healthy bone marrow donors. J is TRBJ1-1 and V is TRBV5-1, with 7 positions matching TRBD1. Material for sequencing was PBMCs. This sequence was found in a man aged 18 to 30 in good health and CMV-seronegative. In nucleotides, the CDR3 is TGCGCCAGCAGCTTGGCCGCGACAGGGTACACTGAAGCTTTCTTT. Its protein is CASSLAATGYTEAFF.